A selection of T cell receptor beta chains follows, all from one sample in a study of CXCR3-negative and CXCR3-positive naive CD8 T cells. TCRdb re-called the 5' RACE reads, yielding one record per CDR3 amino acid sequence without DNA. The sample has 100,000 to 150,000 distinct CDR3 sequences; the top ten hold 0.4% to 0.45%. Material: naive CXCR3+ CD8+ T cells from blood. Receptors were obtained from a human donor in good health. Some clones in this sample may be carry-over from other donors' samples. CDR3s include the opening cysteine and the closing phenylalanine or tryptophan.

>TRBJ2-2|13|TRBV28
CASSPNRAGELFF
>TRBJ1-2|13|TRBV19
CAIQSGQDYGYTF
>TRBJ2-1|15|TRBV19
CASSTFGWTRYEQFF
>TRBJ2-7|17|TRBV9
CASSVAGETSWQDEQYF
>TRBJ2-1|14|TRBV9
CASSVASGNNEQFF
>TRBJ2-2|19|TRBV6-1
CASRPGHGFPRGTTGELFF
>TRBJ2-7|15|TRBV29-1
CSVEETGTETYEQYF
>TRBJ2-1|14|TRBV3-1
CASSQEDLYNEQFF
>TRBJ2-1|17|TRBV4-1
CASSQDGASGAYNEQFF
>TRBJ2-7|14|TRBV28
CATTSRTSSYEQYF
>TRBJ2-5|15|TRBV6-5
CASSRLAGGQETQYF
>TRBJ1-2|13|TRBV20-1
CSARDADNYGYTF
>TRBJ1-3|15|TRBV29-1
CSVEGLPEGGNTIYF
>TRBJ2-1|15|TRBV13
CASRLLLAGNNEQFF
>TRBJ2-4|16|TRBV6-6
CASTGGLTIAKNIQYF
>TRBJ2-7|15|TRBV4-2
CASSQEGLAGYEQYF
>TRBJ2-1|15|TRBV11-3
CASSPGLAAHNEQFF
>TRBJ2-7|20|TRBV14
CASSPRATAAAAGAAYEQYF
>TRBJ2-5|14|TRBV5-1
CASSSLMGEETQYF
>TRBJ2-2|15|TRBV3-1
CASSQEAMGTGELFF
>TRBJ1-5|15|TRBV10-3
CAISELRDSNQPQHF
>TRBJ1-2|15|TRBV12-3/TRBV12-4
CASRPGTDTNYGYTF
>TRBJ1-5|14|TRBV27
CASSFRGNNQPQHF
>TRBJ2-1|15|TRBV11-2
CASSLHSGRYNEQFF
>TRBJ1-2|13|TRBV10-3
CAISDGSGYGYTF
>TRBJ2-1|17|TRBV28
CASSPGTGSGAYNEQFF
>TRBJ1-1|16|TRBV27
CASSFVVGAKHTEAFF
>TRBJ2-1|18|TRBV19
CASSYPGLAGGPNNEQFF
>TRBJ1-1|12|TRBV28
CATQDSNTEAFF
>TRBJ2-1|13|TRBV15
CATSTLGNNEQFF
>TRBJ1-5|13|TRBV6-5
CASSLDTEGPQHF
>TRBJ2-1|14|TRBV13
CASSPAKSYNEQFF
>TRBJ2-1|15|TRBV5-1
CASSWTSGAYNEQFF
>TRBJ2-1|16|TRBV13
CASSLVTANSYNEQFF
>TRBJ2-7|17|TRBV14
CASSQDALAGVVREQYF
>TRBJ2-7|13|TRBV11-3
CASSDRDGYEQYF
>TRBJ2-1|13|TRBV3-1
CASSQWRDDEQFF
>TRBJ1-4|13|TRBV7-9
CATTGTFNEKLFF
>TRBJ1-2|15|TRBV29-1
CSVEEMGLLDYGYTF
>TRBJ2-2|14|TRBV29-1
CSVEDLANTGELFF
>TRBJ2-5|13|TRBV28
CASSLEMRETQYF
>TRBJ1-5|15|TRBV7-9
CASSDTRRGGQPQHF
>TRBJ2-7|16|TRBV28
CASSLDRTGWSYEQYF
>TRBJ1-2|13|TRBV27
CASSASSNYGYTF
>TRBJ2-2|14|TRBV29-1
CSVLSDLNTGELFF
>TRBJ2-7|15|TRBV12-3/TRBV12-4
CASSLGTGFSYEQYF
>TRBJ2-1|15|TRBV20-1
CSAREEMSSYNEQFF
>TRBJ1-1|13|TRBV29-1
CSVPRQGGPEAFF
>TRBJ2-7|14|TRBV7-9
CASSLGQKNDEQYF
>TRBJ1-4|14|TRBV4-3
CASGQDRQNEKLFF